This TCR beta chain derives from a study of PD-L1 blockade in urothelial cancer. Across the whole study: Male sex and bladder-origin urothelial cancer characterized about 85% of the 29 patients. Across blood samples, T cells had a median count of approximately 130,000. General study results and limits: Durable-benefit cases showed more tumor-associated blood clone expansion at 3 weeks.

Profiling relied on immunoSEQ multiplex PCR, and the TCRdb table lists in-frame clones only, not all of them. This sample has roughly 46,000 clones; about 85% occur once, and the top ten carry 1.9%. Time point in this sample: peripheral blood 6 weeks after treatment start. All patients handed over anywhere from 1 to 8 samples, pretreatment and on-treatment. Regarding this clone: Its cognate antigen is unknown.

The ends lost 6 bases at V and 4 bases at J; junction bases unmatched: 4. The CDR3 contains 13 residues. The V gene's germline CDR1 is WNHNN and CDR2 SYGVQD (reference sequence). The J gene is TRBJ1-2, the V gene TRBV10-1; 8 nucleotides align to TRBD1. The sequences come from PBMCs, collected around atezolizumab (anti-PD-L1) treatment. The clonotype was recovered from a man aged 45-65 years with urothelial cancer. Written as DNA, the CDR3 is TGCGCCAGCAGCGAGGACAGGGCCTATGGCTACACCTTC. This encodes CASSEDRAYGYTF.